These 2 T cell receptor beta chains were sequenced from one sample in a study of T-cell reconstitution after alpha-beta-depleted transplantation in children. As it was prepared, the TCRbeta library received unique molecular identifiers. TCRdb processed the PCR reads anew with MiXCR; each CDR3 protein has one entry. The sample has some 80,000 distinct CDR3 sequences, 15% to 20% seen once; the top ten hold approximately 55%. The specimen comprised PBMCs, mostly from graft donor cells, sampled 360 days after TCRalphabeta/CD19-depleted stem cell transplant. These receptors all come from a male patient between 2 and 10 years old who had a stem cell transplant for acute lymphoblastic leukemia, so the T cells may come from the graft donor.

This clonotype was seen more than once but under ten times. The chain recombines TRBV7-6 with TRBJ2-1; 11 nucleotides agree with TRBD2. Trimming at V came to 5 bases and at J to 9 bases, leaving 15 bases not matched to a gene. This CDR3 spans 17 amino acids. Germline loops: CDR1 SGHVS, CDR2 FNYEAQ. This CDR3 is CASSKRGLAVRGGEQFF. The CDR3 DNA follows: TGTGCCAGCAGCAAAAGGGGACTAGCGGTTCGCGGGGGTGAGCAGTTCTTC.

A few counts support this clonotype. The CDR3 loop reads CAISEDLAGVGNEQFF. CDR3 nucleotides: TGTGCCATCAGTGAGGACCTAGCGGGAGTAGGCAATGAGCAGTTCTTC. The rearrangement uses TRBV10-3 and TRBJ2-1, with 10 bases aligning to TRBD2. The germline gives CDR1 ENHRY, CDR2 SYGVKD. V shed 2 bases and J 6 bases; nucleotides not matched to a gene: 7. The CDR3 consists of 16 residues.